The 22 T cell receptor beta chains below were found in one sample sequenced in a study of cytomegalovirus exposure and HLA in healthy donors (dated by TCRdb to 2015 to 2018). Library preparation was by the immunoSEQ multiplex PCR assay. A mixture of 60 forward primers for TCR Vbeta segments and 13 reverse primers for TCR Jbeta segments was used in the multiplex PCR. TCRdb re-hosts the immuneACCESS table, in-frame sequences only. Its copies lack some clones; in the studies checked, an unresolved V gene accounts for under half of them, and the cause for the rest is not known. The sample table lists 88,000 or so clones, 62% of them with a count of one. The ten largest clones capture roughly 4% of the sample. Sequenced input: PBMCs. The receptor source for this set is a male donor in good health and CMV-seropositive.

This clone was observed a handful of times. The chain joins TRBV28 to TRBJ2-3, with D tentatively TRBD1 (6 bases). The length of the CDR3 is 14 residues. With 4 bases removed from V and 2 bases from J, the gap between germline ends came to 10 bases. CDR1 is MDHEN and CDR2 is SYDVKM in the germline V gene. CDR3 loop: CASSSYRVTDTQYF. The CDR3 DNA reads as TGTGCCAGCAGTTCATACAGGGTCACAGATACGCAGTATTTT. Full variable domain (outside the CDR3, taken from reference TRBV28 and TRBJ2-3): DVKVTQSSRYLVKRTGEKVFLECVQDMDHENMFWYRQDPGLGLRLIYFSYDVKMKEKGDIPEGYSVSREKKERFSLILESASTNQTSMYLCASSSYRVTDTQYFGPGTRLTVL.

This clone occurred once. The genes are TRBV19 and TRBJ1-1; D ambiguous. CDR1 and CDR2 from the germline V gene are LNHDA and SQIVND (reference sequence). This CDR3 has 14 amino acids. V was trimmed by 0 bases and J by 2 bases, leaving 7 bases between them. The CDR3 region is CASSIETRNTEAFF. The DNA of the CDR3 is TGTGCCAGTAGTATAGAAACGCGAAACACTGAAGCTTTCTTT.

V and J are TRBV7-8 and TRBJ1-1; D unresolved. V dropped 0 bases and J dropped 5 bases, with 16 bases sitting between them. Germline CDR1 is SGHVS and CDR2 is FQNEAQ. CDR3 length: 16 amino acids. CDR3 residues: CASSLAKRARLTEAFF. CDR3 bases: TGTGCCAGCAGCTTAGCGAAGAGGGCCCGGTTGACTGAAGCTTTCTTT. The full variable domain, with the rest looked up from reference TRBV7-8 and TRBJ1-1, is GAGVSQSPRYKVAKRGQDVALRCDPISGHVSLFWYQQALGQGPEFLTYFQNEAQLDKSGLPSDRFFAERPEGSVSTLKIQRTQQEDSAVYLCASSLAKRARLTEAFFGQGTRLTVV.

This chain links TRBV7-2 with TRBJ2-7; TRBD1 aligns across 7 bases. V gave up 3 bases and J gave up 0 bases; unmatched junction bases: 2. CDR3 length: 14 residues. Looked up from germline, CDR1 is SGHTA and CDR2 is FQGNSA. The CDR3 loop is CASSFSGGSYEQYF. For the CDR3, the DNA is TGTGCCAGCAGCTTCTCAGGGGGCTCCTACGAGCAGTACTTC.

The V call is TRBV28, the J call TRBJ2-7, with 9 bases lining up with TRBD2. This CDR3 contains 14 residues. Germline loops: CDR1 MDHEN, CDR2 SYDVKM. Trimming removed 2 bases from V and 2 bases from J; junction bases left unmatched: 1. The CDR3 DNA sequence: TGTGCCAGCAGTTTAGTAGCGGGGGCCTACGAGCAGTACTTC. Its translation: CASSLVAGAYEQYF.

CDR3 in DNA: TGTGCCAGCAGTTACTCCGGCGGGGGGACGAATGAGCAGTTCTTC. Translation: CASSYSGGGTNEQFF. This rearrangement joins TRBV6-5 to TRBJ2-1; TRBD2 agrees at 8 bases. The CDR3 covers 15 residues. V lost 0 bases, J lost 7 bases, and 5 bases stayed unmatched. The germline V gene has CDR1 MNHEY and CDR2 SVGAGI.

The chain joins TRBV28 to TRBJ2-5; 8 nucleotides agree with TRBD1. Germline CDR1 reads MDHEN; CDR2 reads SYDVKM. With 5 bases clipped from V and 5 bases from J, the junction kept 7 bases outside the gene matches. The CDR3 loop spans 14 amino acids. The CDR3 coding sequence is TGTGCCAGCAGTCCGCAGGGGGCCGGGGAGACCCAGTACTTC. Residues: CASSPQGAGETQYF.

This clone appeared a single time. The J gene is TRBJ2-3, the V gene TRBV4-3; D is perhaps TRBD2 (5 bases). CDR3 length equals 14 residues. Trimming left V 9 bases short and J 6 bases short, with 19 bases between. The germline V gene has CDR1 LGHNA and CDR2 YSLEER. In DNA form, the CDR3 reads TGCGCCAGGGAACCAGCGGAGATGGTGGATACGCAGTATTTT. Residues: CAREPAEMVDTQYF.

This rearrangement joins TRBV29-1 to TRBJ2-1, with 9 positions matching TRBD2. The CDR3 contains 15 residues. V gave up 4 bases and J gave up 7 bases; unmatched junction bases: 11. Germline V gene data show CDR1 as SQVTM and CDR2 as ANQGSEA. The CDR3 loop is CSVGGSGSPGNEQFF. DNA of the CDR3: TGCAGCGTTGGAGGTAGCGGGAGCCCCGGGAATGAGCAGTTCTTC.

V gene TRBV29-1 combines with J gene TRBJ2-7, with TRBD2 matching 10 bases. The J segment lost 10 bases and the V segment lost 6 bases, leaving 12 bases of the junction unmatched. From germline, CDR1 is SQVTM and CDR2 ANQGSEA. The length of the CDR3 is 13 residues. CDR3 sequence (DNA): TGCAGCGTATCTAGCGGGAGTAGTGCGGCCCAGTACTTC. This translates into CSVSSGSSAAQYF.

The gene calls are TRBV7-9 and TRBJ2-7; TRBD1 is a possible D gene (6 bases). Germline CDR1 reads SEHNR; CDR2 reads FQNEAQ (reference sequence). V was pared by 5 bases and J by 3 bases, with 14 bases between. This CDR3 has 14 residues. This CDR3 reads CASSLRDRHYEQYF. DNA for the CDR3: TGTGCCAGCAGCCTCAGAGACAGGCACTACGAGCAGTACTTC.

The CDR3 DNA is TGTGCCAGCAGCTTAGGAGGACTTCGCACAGATACGCAGTATTTT. Encoded protein: CASSLGGLRTDTQYF. The V call is TRBV7-3, the J call TRBJ2-3, with a tentative D call TRBD2 (5 bases). In germline, CDR1 is SGHTA, CDR2 FQGTGA. Trimming pared 2 bases from V and 1 base from J, leaving 10 bases between. This CDR3 is built from 15 residues.

CDR3 DNA: TGTGCCAGCAGTTTACGCGGGACTAGTTATTCTACTGAGCAGTTCTTC. Its protein product is CASSLRGTSYSTEQFF. The rearrangement joins TRBV27 to TRBJ2-1, with 8 nucleotides matching TRBD2. The CDR3 contains 16 residues. Germline CDR1 reads MNHEY; CDR2 reads SMNVEV (reference sequence). V lost 2 bases and J lost 9; bases outside the gene matches: 12.

The chain is built from TRBV28 and TRBJ1-1, with D possibly TRBD1 on 6 matching bases. Germline V gene lookup returns CDR1 MDHEN and CDR2 SYDVKM. V lost 8 bases and J 1 base, leaving 11 bases between the germline ends. The CDR3 loop spans 13 amino acids. The CDR3 spells CASSGHRNTEAFF. The DNA for the CDR3 is TGTGCCAGCTCGGGACACCGGAACACTGAAGCTTTCTTT.

The CDR3 reads CASSYSSGNRYEQYF. As DNA, the CDR3 is TGTGCCAGCAGTTACTCTAGCGGGAATAGGTACGAGCAGTACTTC. The chain recombines TRBV6-5 with TRBJ2-7; 8 nucleotides line up with TRBD2. The CDR3 length is 15 residues. The V gene end was trimmed by 0 bases and the J gene end by 4 bases; junction bases not matched to a gene: 5. From germline, CDR1 is MNHEY and CDR2 SVGAGI.

V gene TRBV30 combines with J gene TRBJ1-2; D is unclear. V was clipped by 4 bases and J by 1 base, with 7 bases between them. The length of the CDR3 is 12 residues. Germline values: CDR1 GTSNPN, CDR2 SVGIG (reference sequence). The CDR3 DNA reads as TGTGCCTGGACGGGTGATAACTATGGCTACACCTTC. Translating gives CAWTGDNYGYTF.

This CDR3 is CASSQDETGRGGYTF. CDR3 bases: TGCGCCAGCAGCCAAGATGAAACGGGGAGGGGTGGCTACACCTTC. This chain uses TRBV4-3 with TRBJ1-2, with D tentatively TRBD1 (5 bases). This CDR3 has 15 residues. Per the germline V gene, CDR1 is LGHNA and CDR2 is YSLEER. Deletions cut 0 bases from V and 7 bases from J, with 15 bases between.

Written as DNA, the CDR3 is TGTGCCAGCAGGTCCGGGACAGATAATGGCTACACCTTC. This sequence encodes CASRSGTDNGYTF. The rearrangement joins TRBV27 to TRBJ1-2; 7 nucleotides line up with TRBD1. The CDR3 sequence is 13 residues long. Germline trimming cut 6 bases from V and 6 bases from J; bases unmatched to any gene: 7. The germline CDR1 and CDR2 sequences are MNHEY and SMNVEV (reference sequence).

This sequence joins TRBV30 and TRBJ2-2, with TRBD2 matching over 8 bases. V lost 3 bases to trimming and J lost 8 bases; unmatched junction nucleotides: 2. This CDR3 has 12 amino acids. Looked up from germline, CDR1 is GTSNPN and CDR2 is SVGIG (reference sequence). CDR3 protein: CAWRSGRGELFF. The CDR3 DNA reads as TGTGCCTGGAGGAGCGGGAGAGGGGAGCTGTTTTTT.

Only a few counts were recorded for this clone. This rearrangement joins TRBV9 to TRBJ1-1, with D perhaps TRBD1 (6 bases). The germline V and J ends were trimmed by 0 bases and 7 bases, with 22 bases remaining between them. CDR1 is SGDLS and CDR2 is YYNGEE in the germline V gene. The CDR3 covers 17 residues. CDR3 DNA: TGTGCCAGCAGCGTAGATTGGCGGTCAATGCCCAGGGGTGAAGCTTTCTTT. Translating it yields CASSVDWRSMPRGEAFF.

The chain is built from TRBV7-3 and TRBJ2-1; D is ambiguous. The germline V and J ends were trimmed by 3 bases and 5 bases, with 11 bases remaining between them. Germline V gene lookup returns CDR1 SGHTA and CDR2 FQGTGA. The length of the CDR3 is 14 residues. The CDR3 sequence: CASSFSGLNNEQFF. CDR3 nucleotides: TGTGCCAGCAGCTTTTCCGGGTTAAACAATGAGCAGTTCTTC.

This clone was detected only once. V is TRBV10-3 and J is TRBJ1-5; D perhaps matches TRBD1 (5 bases). Germline V gene sequence: CDR1 ENHRY, CDR2 SYGVKD. Trimming removed 11 bases from V and 4 bases from J, with 15 bases in between. CDR3 size: 13 residues. The CDR3 region is CAVGDSINQPQHF. As DNA, the CDR3 is TGTGCCGTTGGAGACAGTATTAATCAGCCCCAGCATTTT.